The TCR beta chain described here comes from a study of a mutant IDH1 vaccine in newly diagnosed glioma. Overall study: Vaccination began 4-6 weeks post radiotherapy alone, or with temozolomide cycles. Treatment recipients were roughly 62% male and around 40% female, and their mean age was 40.4 years. Regarding the study as a whole: Overall, 80% to 95% of patients had vaccine-induced immune responses. Shifts in the top peripheral T cell clonotypes seemed unrelated to pseudoprogression.

The repertoire was sequenced with immunoSEQ multiplex PCR; TCRdb's copy has only in-frame clones and lacks some. The table records 30,000 to 40,000 clones, 87% of them present only once. Comments on this clone: Its antigen is not known.

As for time point: week 47, end of study. Vaccination comprised doses that each held 300 ug of mutant IDH1 20-mer peptide, plus topical imiquimod. CDR1 GTSNPN and CDR2 SVGIG come from the germline V gene (reference sequence). The length of the CDR3 is 17 residues. Trimming cost V 3 bases and J 9 bases; bases outside gene matches: 17. The origin of this receptor is a woman in her 30s with glioma. The sample was PBMCs, taken from a glioma patient whose treatment included an IDH1 peptide vaccine. This chain connects TRBV30 to TRBJ2-1; 10 bases map to TRBD2. CDR3 bases: TGTGCCTGGAGAGGCGGCTACGGGACTAGCGTCGAGGGTGAGCAGTTCTTC. This translates into CAWRGGYGTSVEGEQFF. The whole variable domain, remainder taken from reference TRBV30 and TRBJ2-1, is SQTIHQWPATLVQPVGSPLSLECTVEGTSNPNLYWYRQAAGRGLQLLFYSVGIGQISSEVPQNLSASRPQDRQFILSSKKLLLSDSGFYLCAWRGGYGTSVEGEQFFGPGTRLTVL.